The sequence of this TCR beta chain was determined in a study of vaccination effects on CD4 cells after COVID-19. This CDR3 region has 12 residues. The ends lost 6 bases at V and 11 bases at J; junction bases unmatched: 9. Antigen-specific CD4+ T cell clonotypes were called by their expansion after viral peptide-pool culture in ViraFEST. At the end of approximately 10 days of culture, CD4+ T cells were isolated. All participants had two doses of either the BNT162b2 or mRNA-1273 vaccine. Half the medium was swapped for IL-2 medium on days 3 and 7. Notes on the study in general: Healthy vaccinees had only 1 of 255 vaccine-induced clones cross-react with common cold coronaviruses.

Note on this clone: The antigen remains unidentified.

Method: immunoSEQ multiplex PCR; TCRdb's copy keeps in-frame clones and lacks some. The sample holds 9,500 to 15,000 clones, more than 70% seen once. The sample was CD4+ T cells from PBMCs cultured with SARS-CoV-2 spike peptides, taken after COVID-19 vaccination. The chain carries TRBV12-3 or TRBV12-4 and TRBJ1-1, with 7 bases matching TRBD1. The source of this sequence is a human donor who received a COVID-19 vaccine. The CDR3 coding sequence is TGTGCCAGCAGCCAATTCGACAGGGAGGCTTTCTTT. Amino acid sequence: CASSQFDREAFF.